The 5 T cell receptor beta chains below come from one sample, sequenced in a study of T-cell memory formation after mild COVID-19. TCRdb independently ran MiXCR on the 5' RACE reads; one entry per CDR3 protein. The sample comprises roughly 70,000 distinct CDR3 sequences, 16% of which are singletons, and 31% rests with the top ten. The sequencing input was PBMCs or a T cell subset sorted from them (not recorded which). The origin of the receptors is an adult woman who had mild COVID-19 (a few samples of this study predate the infection). Cell type and time point are not known.

This clonotype was detected ten times or more. CDR3 bases: TGTGCCAGCAGCTTAATAGGGGTGACCCAGTACTTC. This gives the protein CASSLIGVTQYF. The rearrangement links TRBV7-9 to TRBJ2-5; TRBD1 is a possible D gene (5 bases). Trimming pared 2 bases from V and 7 bases from J, leaving 8 bases between. Germline loops: CDR1 SEHNR, CDR2 FQNEAQ (reference sequence). The CDR3 has 12 amino acids.

This clonotype was detected many times. The DNA for the CDR3 is TGTGCCAGCAGCTTGAGCGGGGGGACTTACGAGCAGTACTTC. Its protein product is CASSLSGGTYEQYF. The V and J genes are TRBV7-8 and TRBJ2-7; 9 nucleotides agree with TRBD2. Germline trimming cut 3 bases from V and 4 bases from J; bases unmatched to any gene: 4. The CDR3 totals 14 residues. Germline loops: CDR1 SGHVS, CDR2 FQNEAQ. The whole variable domain, filled in from reference TRBV7-8 and TRBJ2-7, reads GAGVSQSPRYKVAKRGQDVALRCDPISGHVSLFWYQQALGQGPEFLTYFQNEAQLDKSGLPSDRFFAERPEGSVSTLKIQRTQQEDSAVYLCASSLSGGTYEQYFGPGTRLTVT.

V and J are TRBV12-3 or TRBV12-4 and TRBJ2-1; 13 nucleotides align to TRBD2. The CDR3 loop spans 16 amino acids. Unmatched junction bases numbered 5, after V lost 4 bases and J lost 5 bases. CDR3 coding DNA: TGTGCCAGCAGTTCCGAAGGACTAGCGGGGGACAATGAGCAGTTCTTC. Its protein is CASSSEGLAGDNEQFF.

This clonotype was found a few times. The chain has TRBV29-1 and TRBJ1-2; TRBD1 is a possible D gene (5 bases). Germline loops: CDR1 SQVTM, CDR2 ANQGSEA. The CDR3 is 12 residues long. V was cut by 3 bases and J by 4 bases, with 9 bases left in between. The DNA for the CDR3 is TGCAGCGTTGACCTGGGACCCTATGGCTACACCTTC. This codes for CSVDLGPYGYTF.

This clonotype has only a few counts. This sequence joins TRBV12-3 or TRBV12-4 and TRBJ2-7, with no clear D. With 1 base removed from V and 2 bases from J, the gap between germline ends came to 12 bases. This CDR3 contains 15 residues. CDR3 sequence reads: CASSLGAGATYEQYF. The DNA of the CDR3 is TGTGCCAGCAGTTTAGGGGCAGGCGCTACCTACGAGCAGTACTTC.